This T cell receptor beta chain was obtained from a study of cytomegalovirus exposure and HLA in healthy donors. Turning to this clone: What it recognizes is unknown.

This CDR3 comprises 15 residues. With 0 bases clipped from V and 5 bases from J, the junction kept 5 bases outside the gene matches. Germline CDR1 is LGHNA and CDR2 is YSLEER. The PCR ran on 60 Vbeta and 13 Jbeta primers. Here immunoSEQ multiplex PCR was the method, and the copy in TCRdb shows in-frame clones only, minus some. The sample carries about 90,000 clones, over 80% recorded once. Study-wide results and limits: About 87% or about 30% of the time was how often most TCR beta V segments were productive, according to an earlier analysis. V- and J-gene trimming of TCR beta was linked (in a later analysis) to a missense DCLRE1C variant.

This rearrangement joins TRBV4-3 to TRBJ2-5, with 8 bases aligning to TRBD1. The receptor was isolated from a man younger than 35 in good health and CMV-seronegative. Sequencing was done on a sample of PBMCs. The CDR3, as DNA: TGCGCCAGCAGCCAAGATCAGGGACAGGTGGAGACCCAGTACTTC. Translating it yields CASSQDQGQVETQYF.